These T cell receptor beta chains were read from a single sample in a study of T-cell reconstitution after alpha-beta-depleted transplantation in children. TCRdb used MiXCR to reprocess the PCR reads, holding one entry per CDR3 protein. There are roughly 300,000 distinct CDR3 sequences in the sample; more than 8% occur only once, and roughly 9.1% lies in the top ten. Specimen: PBMCs from the stem cell graft donor, collected from the stem cell graft. Receptors were obtained from a human donor who donated a stem cell graft to a child with SCID. CDR3s include the opening cysteine and the closing phenylalanine or tryptophan. Fields, in order: D gene, V gene, J gene, clone size, CDR3 DNA, CDR3 protein. The D gene is left open where the match is weak. Clone sizes are given selectively: once, few, many, or a class where the clone is expanded.

d_gene: -; v_gene: TRBV25-1; j_gene: TRBJ1-1; abundance: -; CDR3nt: TGTGCCAGCAGCCGAAGGAAGGGGGTAGGAACTGAAGCTTTCTTT; CDR3aa: CASSRRKGVGTEAFF
d_gene: -; v_gene: TRBV7-2; j_gene: TRBJ2-3; abundance: many; CDR3nt: TGTGCCAGCACCCTTGCTGGGGGGCCCACAGATACGCAGTATTTT; CDR3aa: CASTLAGGPTDTQYF
d_gene: TRBD2; v_gene: TRBV14; j_gene: TRBJ2-7; abundance: -; CDR3nt: TGTGCCAGCAGCCAAGAGATCGGGGGGAACTACGAGCAGTACTTC; CDR3aa: CASSQEIGGNYEQYF
d_gene: TRBD2; v_gene: TRBV5-1; j_gene: TRBJ2-5; abundance: many; CDR3nt: TGCGCCAGCAGAATGAGCGGGGGGACTCAAGAGACCCAGTACTTC; CDR3aa: CASRMSGGTQETQYF
d_gene: TRBD1; v_gene: TRBV10-2; j_gene: TRBJ1-2; abundance: many; CDR3nt: TGCGCCAGCAGGGAGTCCGGGACAGGGCCCTTCCCCTTC; CDR3aa: CASRESGTGPFPF
d_gene: -; v_gene: TRBV5-1; j_gene: TRBJ1-2; abundance: -; CDR3nt: TGCGCCAGCAGCTTGGGCCCATTAAGCTACACCTTC; CDR3aa: CASSLGPLSYTF
d_gene: -; v_gene: TRBV10-2; j_gene: TRBJ2-7; abundance: few; CDR3nt: TGCGCCAGCAGTGGCCTCGGGGAGCAGTACTTC; CDR3aa: CASSGLGEQYF
d_gene: -; v_gene: TRBV10-3; j_gene: TRBJ2-1; abundance: -; CDR3nt: TGTGCCATCAGTGGACAGGACAATGAGCAGTTCTTC; CDR3aa: CAISGQDNEQFF
d_gene: -; v_gene: TRBV5-1; j_gene: TRBJ2-2; abundance: many; CDR3nt: TGCGCCAGCAGCTCGAGGGTATCCGGGGAGCTGTTTTTT; CDR3aa: CASSSRVSGELFF
d_gene: -; v_gene: TRBV10-3; j_gene: TRBJ2-3; abundance: few; CDR3nt: TGTGCCATCAGTGGCACAGATACGCAGTATTTT; CDR3aa: CAISGTDTQYF
d_gene: TRBD1; v_gene: TRBV5-4; j_gene: TRBJ1-2; abundance: few; CDR3nt: TGTGCCAGCAGCTTGTTGAGACAGGGGGGACCGAGTAATGGCTACACCTTC; CDR3aa: CASSLLRQGGPSNGYTF
d_gene: TRBD1; v_gene: TRBV5-1; j_gene: TRBJ2-2; abundance: -; CDR3nt: TGCGCCAGCGACCCGGGACAGGGTGTAAGGGAGCTGTTTTTT; CDR3aa: CASDPGQGVRELFF